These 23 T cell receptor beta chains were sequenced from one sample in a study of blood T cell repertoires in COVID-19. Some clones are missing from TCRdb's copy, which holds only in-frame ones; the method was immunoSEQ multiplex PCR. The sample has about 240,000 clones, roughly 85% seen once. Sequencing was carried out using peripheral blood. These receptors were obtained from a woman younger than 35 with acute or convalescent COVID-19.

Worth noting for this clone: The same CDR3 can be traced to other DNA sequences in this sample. This chain's CDR3 is CASSPPTGGNEKLFF. The CDR3 DNA reads TGTGCCAGCTCACCACCCACAGGAGGGAATGAAAAACTGTTTTTT. The rearrangement joins TRBV18 to TRBJ1-4; TRBD1 is a possible D gene (5 bases). The CDR3 has 15 amino acids. V gave up 0 bases and J gave up 5 bases, with 10 bases separating them. CDR1 is KGHSH and CDR2 is LQKENI in the germline V gene.

The CDR3 reads CASSAGQVSSGNTIYF. For the CDR3, the DNA is TGTGCCAGCAGCGCGGGACAGGTTAGCTCTGGAAACACCATATATTTT. The rearrangement joins TRBV7-9 to TRBJ1-3; 8 bases agree with TRBD1. The CDR3 length is 16 residues. The J segment lost 0 bases and the V segment lost 5 bases, leaving 6 bases of the junction unmatched. CDR1 and CDR2 from the germline V gene are SEHNR and FQNEAQ (reference sequence).

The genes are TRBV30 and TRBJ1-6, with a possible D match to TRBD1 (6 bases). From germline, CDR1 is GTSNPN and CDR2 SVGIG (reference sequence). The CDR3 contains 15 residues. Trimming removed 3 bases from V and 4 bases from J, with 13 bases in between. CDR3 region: CAWRTADRYNSPLHF. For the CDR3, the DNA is TGTGCCTGGAGGACCGCGGACAGATATAATTCACCCCTCCACTTT.

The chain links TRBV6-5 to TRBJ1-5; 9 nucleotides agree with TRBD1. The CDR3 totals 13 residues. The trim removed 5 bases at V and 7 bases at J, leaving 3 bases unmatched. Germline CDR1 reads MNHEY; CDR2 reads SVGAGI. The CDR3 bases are TGTGCCAGCAGTCGACAGGGGGGGCAGCCCCAGCATTTT. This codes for CASSRQGGQPQHF.

CDR3: CASKLGTGVYEQYF. The CDR3 DNA reads TGTGCCAGCAAACTGGGGACAGGGGTTTACGAGCAGTACTTC. V is TRBV27 and J is TRBJ2-7, with 10 bases that match TRBD1. The CDR3 is 14 amino acids. V shed 7 bases, J shed 4 bases, and the junction held 7 bases outside the gene matches. Germline V lookup: CDR1 MNHEY, CDR2 SMNVEV (reference sequence).

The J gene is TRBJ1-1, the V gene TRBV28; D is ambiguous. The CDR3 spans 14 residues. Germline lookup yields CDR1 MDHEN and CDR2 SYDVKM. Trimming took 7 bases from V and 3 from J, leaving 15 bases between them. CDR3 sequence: CASTLGNSHTEAFF. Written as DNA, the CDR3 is TGTGCCAGCACCCTCGGGAATTCTCACACTGAAGCTTTCTTT.

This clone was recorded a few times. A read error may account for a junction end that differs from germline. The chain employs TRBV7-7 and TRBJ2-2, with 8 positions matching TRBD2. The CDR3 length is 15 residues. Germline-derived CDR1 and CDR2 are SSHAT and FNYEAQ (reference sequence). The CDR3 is CASSPNSGTTGELFF. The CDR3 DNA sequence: TGTGCTAGCAGCCCTAATAGCGGGACCACCGGGGAGCTGTTTTTT.

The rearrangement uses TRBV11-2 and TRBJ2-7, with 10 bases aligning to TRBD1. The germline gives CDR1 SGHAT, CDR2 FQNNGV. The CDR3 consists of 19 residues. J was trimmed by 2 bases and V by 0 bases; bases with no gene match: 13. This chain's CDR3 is CASSLDPGGTGDLTYEQYF. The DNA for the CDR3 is TGTGCCAGCAGCTTAGATCCCGGGGGGACAGGGGACTTGACCTACGAGCAGTACTTC. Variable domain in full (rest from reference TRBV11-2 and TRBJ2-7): EAGVAQSPRYKIIEKRQSVAFWCNPISGHATLYWYQQILGQGPKLLIQFQNNGVVDDSQLPKDRFSAERLKGVDSTLKIQPAKLEDSAVYLCASSLDPGGTGDLTYEQYFGPGTRLTVT.

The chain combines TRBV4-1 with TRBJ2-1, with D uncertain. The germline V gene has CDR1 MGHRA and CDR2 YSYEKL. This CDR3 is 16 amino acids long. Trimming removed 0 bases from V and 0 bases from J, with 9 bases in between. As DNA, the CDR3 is TGCGCCAGCAGCCAAGATGCGGTAAGCTCCTACAATGAGCAGTTCTTC. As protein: CASSQDAVSSYNEQFF.

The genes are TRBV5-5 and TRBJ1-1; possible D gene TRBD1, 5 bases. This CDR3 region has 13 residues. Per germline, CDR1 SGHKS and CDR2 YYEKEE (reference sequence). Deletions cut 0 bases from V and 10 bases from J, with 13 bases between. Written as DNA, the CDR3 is TGTGCCAGCAGCTTGGAAAGGGGCTTTGTAGCTTTCTTT. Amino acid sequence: CASSLERGFVAFF.

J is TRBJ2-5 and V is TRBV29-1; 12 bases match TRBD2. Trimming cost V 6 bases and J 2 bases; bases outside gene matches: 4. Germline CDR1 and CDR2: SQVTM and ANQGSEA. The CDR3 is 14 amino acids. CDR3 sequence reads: CSVSLAGGQETQYF. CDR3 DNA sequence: TGCAGCGTCAGCCTAGCGGGAGGGCAAGAGACCCAGTACTTC.

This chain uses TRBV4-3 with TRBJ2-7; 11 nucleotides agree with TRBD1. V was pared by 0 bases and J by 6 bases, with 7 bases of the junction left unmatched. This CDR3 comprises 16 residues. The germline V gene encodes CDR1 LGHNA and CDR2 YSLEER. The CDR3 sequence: CASSQDEGTGGFEQYF. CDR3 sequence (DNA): TGCGCCAGCAGCCAAGATGAGGGGACAGGGGGTTTCGAGCAGTACTTC.

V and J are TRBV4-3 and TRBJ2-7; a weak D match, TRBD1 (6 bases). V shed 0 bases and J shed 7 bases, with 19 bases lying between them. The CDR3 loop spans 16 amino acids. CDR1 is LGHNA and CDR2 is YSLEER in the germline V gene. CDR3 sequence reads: CASSQDLRAVQGEQYF. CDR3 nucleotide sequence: TGCGCCAGCAGCCAAGATTTGAGGGCAGTTCAGGGGGAGCAGTACTTC.

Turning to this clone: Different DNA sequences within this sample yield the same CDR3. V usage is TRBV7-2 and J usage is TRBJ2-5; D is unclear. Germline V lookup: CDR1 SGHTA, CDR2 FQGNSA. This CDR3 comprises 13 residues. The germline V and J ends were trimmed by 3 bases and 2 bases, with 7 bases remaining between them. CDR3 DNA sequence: TGTGCCAGCAGCTTGGCTGCACAAGAGACCCAGTACTTC. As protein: CASSLAAQETQYF. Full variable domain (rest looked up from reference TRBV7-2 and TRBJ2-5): GAGVSQSPSNKVTEKGKDVELRCDPISGHTALYWYRQSLGQGLEFLIYFQGNSAPDKSGLPSDRFSAERTGGSVSTLTIQRTQQEDSAVYLCASSLAAQETQYFGPGTRLLVL.

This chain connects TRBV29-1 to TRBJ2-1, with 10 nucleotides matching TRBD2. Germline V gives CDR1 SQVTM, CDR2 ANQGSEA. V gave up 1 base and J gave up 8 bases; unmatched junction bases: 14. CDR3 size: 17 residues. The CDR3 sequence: CSVEVPRASGSPDEQFF. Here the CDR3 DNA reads TGCAGCGTTGAAGTCCCCCGAGCTAGCGGGAGTCCCGATGAGCAGTTCTTC.

In DNA, the CDR3 is TGTGCCAGCAAAAGATCCGGGACAGGGAACACTGAAGCTTTCTTT. Its protein product is CASKRSGTGNTEAFF. This chain uses TRBV6-6 with TRBJ1-1, with 8 bases lining up with TRBD1. CDR1 and CDR2 (germline): MNHNY, SVGAGI (reference sequence). Trimming at V came to 7 bases and at J to 1 base, leaving 8 bases not matched to a gene. The CDR3 length is 15 residues.

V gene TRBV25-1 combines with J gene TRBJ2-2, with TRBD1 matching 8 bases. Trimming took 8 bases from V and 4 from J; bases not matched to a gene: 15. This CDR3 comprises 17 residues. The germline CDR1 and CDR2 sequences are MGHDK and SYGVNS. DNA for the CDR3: TGTGCCAGCCTCCCCAGTGTTAAACAGGGGGTCACCGGGGAGCTGTTTTTT. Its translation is CASLPSVKQGVTGELFF.

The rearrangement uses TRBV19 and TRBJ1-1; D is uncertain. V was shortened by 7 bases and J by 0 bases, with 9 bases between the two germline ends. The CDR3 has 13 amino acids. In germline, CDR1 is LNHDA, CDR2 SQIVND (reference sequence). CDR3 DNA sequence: TGTGCCAGTAAAAAACAGTTGAACACTGAAGCTTTCTTT. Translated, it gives CASKKQLNTEAFF.

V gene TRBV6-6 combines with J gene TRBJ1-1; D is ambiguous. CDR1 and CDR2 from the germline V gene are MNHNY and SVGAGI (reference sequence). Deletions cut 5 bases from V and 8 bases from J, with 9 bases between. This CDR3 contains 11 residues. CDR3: CASSPAAEAFF. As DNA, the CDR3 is TGTGCCAGCAGTCCCGCGGCCGAAGCTTTCTTT.

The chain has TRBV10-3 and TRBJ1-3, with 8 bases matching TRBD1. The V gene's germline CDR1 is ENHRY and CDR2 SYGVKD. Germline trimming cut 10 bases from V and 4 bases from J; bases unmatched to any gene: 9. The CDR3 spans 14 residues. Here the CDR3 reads CATVQGAVGNTIYF. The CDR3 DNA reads TGTGCCACTGTCCAGGGGGCGGTGGGAAACACCATATATTTT.

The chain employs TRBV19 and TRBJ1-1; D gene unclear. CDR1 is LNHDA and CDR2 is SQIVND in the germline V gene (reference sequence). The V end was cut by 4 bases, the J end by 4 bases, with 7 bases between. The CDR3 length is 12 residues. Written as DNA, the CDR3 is TGTGCCAGTAGTACGTCAGGCACTGAAGCTTTCTTT. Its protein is CASSTSGTEAFF. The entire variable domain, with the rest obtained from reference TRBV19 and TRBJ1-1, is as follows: DGGITQSPKYLFRKEGQNVTLSCEQNLNHDAMYWYRQDPGQGLRLIYYSQIVNDFQKGDIAEGYSVSREKKESFPLTVTSAQKNPTAFYLCASSTSGTEAFFGQGTRLTVV.

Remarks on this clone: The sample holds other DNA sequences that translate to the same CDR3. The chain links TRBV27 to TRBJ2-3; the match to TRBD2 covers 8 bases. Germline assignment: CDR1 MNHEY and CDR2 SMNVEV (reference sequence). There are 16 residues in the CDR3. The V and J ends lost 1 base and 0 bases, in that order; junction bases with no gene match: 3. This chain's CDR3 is CASSLLAGGSTDTQYF. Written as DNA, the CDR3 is TGTGCCAGCAGTTTATTGGCGGGAGGCAGCACAGATACGCAGTATTTT.

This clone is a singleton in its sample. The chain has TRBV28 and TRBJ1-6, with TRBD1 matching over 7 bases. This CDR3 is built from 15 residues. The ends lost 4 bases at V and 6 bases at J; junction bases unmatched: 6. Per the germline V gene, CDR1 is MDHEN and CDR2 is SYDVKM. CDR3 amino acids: CASSSQGSGNSPLHF. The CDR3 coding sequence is TGTGCCAGCAGTTCACAGGGGAGTGGTAATTCACCCCTCCACTTT.